The clone carrying this TCR beta chain has a single count. Its antigen is unidentified. PCR employed 60 Vbeta and 13 Jbeta primers. The assay was immunoSEQ multiplex PCR, and TCRdb's table has in-frame clones only and misses some. The data contain hundreds of thousands of clones, over 85% of them singletons. The data are from a study of cytomegalovirus exposure and HLA in healthy donors. General study points: Researchers left out some V segments, among them TRBV6-2 and TRBV6-3, as indistinguishable. Earlier results showed most TCR beta V segments being productive about 87% or about 30% of the time.

The CDR3 length is 18 residues. The V segment lost 0 bases and the J segment 0 bases; nucleotides outside the gene matches: 5. Germline V CDR1 and CDR2: SEHNR, FQNEAQ (reference sequence). The J gene is TRBJ2-1, the V gene TRBV7-9, with 10 bases identical to TRBD2. Sequencing input: PBMCs. This receptor was taken from a young woman in good health and CMV-seronegative. The DNA for the CDR3 is TGTGCCAGCAGCTTAGCATTACTAGCGGGGTCCTCCTACAATGAGCAGTTCTTC. Translating gives CASSLALLAGSSYNEQFF. Using reference TRBV7-9 and TRBJ2-1 for the parts outside the CDR3, the full variable domain is DTGVSQNPRHKITKRGQNVTFRCDPISEHNRLYWYRQTLGQGPEFLTYFQNEAQLEKSRLLSDRFSAERPKGSFSTLEIQRTEQGDSAMYLCASSLALLAGSSYNEQFFGPGTRLTVL.